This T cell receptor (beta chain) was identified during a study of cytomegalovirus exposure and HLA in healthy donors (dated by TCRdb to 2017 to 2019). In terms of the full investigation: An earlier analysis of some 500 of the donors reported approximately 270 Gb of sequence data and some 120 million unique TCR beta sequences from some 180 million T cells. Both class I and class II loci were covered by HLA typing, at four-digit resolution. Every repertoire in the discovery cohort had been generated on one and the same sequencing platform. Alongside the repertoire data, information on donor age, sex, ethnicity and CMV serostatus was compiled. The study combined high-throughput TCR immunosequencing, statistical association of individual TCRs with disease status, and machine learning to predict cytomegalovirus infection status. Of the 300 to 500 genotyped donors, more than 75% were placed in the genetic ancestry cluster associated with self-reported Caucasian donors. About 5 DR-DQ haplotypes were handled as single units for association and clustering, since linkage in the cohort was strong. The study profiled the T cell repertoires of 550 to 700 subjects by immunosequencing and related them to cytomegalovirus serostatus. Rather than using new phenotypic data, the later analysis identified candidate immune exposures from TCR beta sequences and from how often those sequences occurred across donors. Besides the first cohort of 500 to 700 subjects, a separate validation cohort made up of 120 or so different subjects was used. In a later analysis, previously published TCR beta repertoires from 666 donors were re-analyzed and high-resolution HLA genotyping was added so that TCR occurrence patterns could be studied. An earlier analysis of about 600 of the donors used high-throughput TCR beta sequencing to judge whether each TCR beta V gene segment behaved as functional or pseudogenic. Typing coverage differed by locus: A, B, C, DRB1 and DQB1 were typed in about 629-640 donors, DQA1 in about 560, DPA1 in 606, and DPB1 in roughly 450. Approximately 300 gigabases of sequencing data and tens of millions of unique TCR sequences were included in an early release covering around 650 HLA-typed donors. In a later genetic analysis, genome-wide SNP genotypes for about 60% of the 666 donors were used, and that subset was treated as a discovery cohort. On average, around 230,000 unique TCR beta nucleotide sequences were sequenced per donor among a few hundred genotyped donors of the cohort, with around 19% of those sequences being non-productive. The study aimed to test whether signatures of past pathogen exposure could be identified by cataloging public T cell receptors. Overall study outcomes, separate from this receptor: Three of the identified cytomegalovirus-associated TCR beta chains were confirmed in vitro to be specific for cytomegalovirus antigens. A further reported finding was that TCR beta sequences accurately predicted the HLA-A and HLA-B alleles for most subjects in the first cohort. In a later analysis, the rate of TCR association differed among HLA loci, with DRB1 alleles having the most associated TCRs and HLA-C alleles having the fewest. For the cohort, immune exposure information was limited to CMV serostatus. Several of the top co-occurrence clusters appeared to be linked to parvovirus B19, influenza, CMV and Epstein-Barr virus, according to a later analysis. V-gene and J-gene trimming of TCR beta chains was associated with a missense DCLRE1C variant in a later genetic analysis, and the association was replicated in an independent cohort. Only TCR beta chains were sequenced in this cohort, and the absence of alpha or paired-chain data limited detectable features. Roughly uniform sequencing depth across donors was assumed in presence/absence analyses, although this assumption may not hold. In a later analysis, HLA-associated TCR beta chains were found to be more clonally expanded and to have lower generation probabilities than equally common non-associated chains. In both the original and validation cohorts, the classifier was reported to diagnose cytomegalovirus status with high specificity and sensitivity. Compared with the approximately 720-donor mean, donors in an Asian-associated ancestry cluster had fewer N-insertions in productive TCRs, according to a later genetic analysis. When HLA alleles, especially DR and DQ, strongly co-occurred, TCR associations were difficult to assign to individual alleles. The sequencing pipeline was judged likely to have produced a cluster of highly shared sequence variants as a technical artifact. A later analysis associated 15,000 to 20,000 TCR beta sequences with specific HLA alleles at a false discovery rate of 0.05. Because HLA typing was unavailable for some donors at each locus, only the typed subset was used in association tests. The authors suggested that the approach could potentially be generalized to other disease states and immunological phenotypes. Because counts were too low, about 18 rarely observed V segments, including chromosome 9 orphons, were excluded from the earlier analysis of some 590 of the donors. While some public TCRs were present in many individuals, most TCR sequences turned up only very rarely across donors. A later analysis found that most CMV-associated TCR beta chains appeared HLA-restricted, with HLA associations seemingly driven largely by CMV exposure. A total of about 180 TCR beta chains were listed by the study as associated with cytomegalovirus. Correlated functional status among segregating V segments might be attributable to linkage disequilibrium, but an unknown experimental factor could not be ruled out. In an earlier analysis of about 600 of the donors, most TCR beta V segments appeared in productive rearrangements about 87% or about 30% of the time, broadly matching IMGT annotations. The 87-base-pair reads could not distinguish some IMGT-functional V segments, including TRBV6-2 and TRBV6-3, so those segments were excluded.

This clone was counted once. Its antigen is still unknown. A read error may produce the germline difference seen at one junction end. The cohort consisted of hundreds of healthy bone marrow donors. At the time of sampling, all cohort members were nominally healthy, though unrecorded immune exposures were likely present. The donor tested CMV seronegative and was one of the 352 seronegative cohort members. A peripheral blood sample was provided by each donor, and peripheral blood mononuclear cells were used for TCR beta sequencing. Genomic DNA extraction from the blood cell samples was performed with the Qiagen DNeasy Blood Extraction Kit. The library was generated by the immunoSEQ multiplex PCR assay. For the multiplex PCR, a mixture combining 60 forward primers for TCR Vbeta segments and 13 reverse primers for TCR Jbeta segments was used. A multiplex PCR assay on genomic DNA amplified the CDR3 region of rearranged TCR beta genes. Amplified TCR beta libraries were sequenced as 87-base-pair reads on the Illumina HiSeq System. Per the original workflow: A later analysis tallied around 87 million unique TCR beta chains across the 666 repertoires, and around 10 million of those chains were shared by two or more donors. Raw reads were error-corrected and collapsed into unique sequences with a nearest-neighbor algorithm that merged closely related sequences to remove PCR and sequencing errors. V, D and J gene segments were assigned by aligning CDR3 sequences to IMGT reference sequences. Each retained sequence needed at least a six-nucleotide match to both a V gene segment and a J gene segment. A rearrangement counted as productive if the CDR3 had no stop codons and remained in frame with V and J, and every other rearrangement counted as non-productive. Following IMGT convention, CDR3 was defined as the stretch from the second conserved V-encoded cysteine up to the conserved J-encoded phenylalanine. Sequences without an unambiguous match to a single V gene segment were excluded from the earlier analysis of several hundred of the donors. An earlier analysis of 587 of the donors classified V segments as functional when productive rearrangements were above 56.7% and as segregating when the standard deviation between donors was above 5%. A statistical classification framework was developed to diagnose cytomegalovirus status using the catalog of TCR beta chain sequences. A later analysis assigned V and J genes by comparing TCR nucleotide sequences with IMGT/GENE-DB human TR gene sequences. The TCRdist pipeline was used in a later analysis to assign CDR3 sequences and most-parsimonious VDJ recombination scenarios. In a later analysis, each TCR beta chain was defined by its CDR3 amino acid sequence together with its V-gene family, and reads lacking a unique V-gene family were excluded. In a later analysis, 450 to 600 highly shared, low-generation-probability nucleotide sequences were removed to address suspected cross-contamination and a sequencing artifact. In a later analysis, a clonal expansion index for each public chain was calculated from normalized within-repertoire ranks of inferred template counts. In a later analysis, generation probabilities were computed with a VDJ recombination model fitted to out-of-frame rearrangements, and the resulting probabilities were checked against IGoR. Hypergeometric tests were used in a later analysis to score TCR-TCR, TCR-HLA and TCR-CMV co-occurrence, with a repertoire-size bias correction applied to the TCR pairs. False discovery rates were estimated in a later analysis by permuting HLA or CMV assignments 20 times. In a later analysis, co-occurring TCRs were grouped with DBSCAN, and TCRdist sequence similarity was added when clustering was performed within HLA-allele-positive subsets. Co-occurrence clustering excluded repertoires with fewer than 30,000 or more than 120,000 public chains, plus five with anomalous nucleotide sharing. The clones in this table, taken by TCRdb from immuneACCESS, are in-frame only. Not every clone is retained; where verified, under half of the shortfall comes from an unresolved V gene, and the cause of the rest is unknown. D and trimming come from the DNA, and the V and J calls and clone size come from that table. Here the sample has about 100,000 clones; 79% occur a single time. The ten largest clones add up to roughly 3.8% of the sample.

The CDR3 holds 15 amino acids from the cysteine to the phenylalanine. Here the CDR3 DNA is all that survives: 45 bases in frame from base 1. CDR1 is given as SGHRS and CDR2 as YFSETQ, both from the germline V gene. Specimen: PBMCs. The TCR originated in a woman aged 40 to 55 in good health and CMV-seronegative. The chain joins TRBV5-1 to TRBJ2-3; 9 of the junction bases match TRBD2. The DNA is TGCGCCAGCAGCCGAGGAGGGACTAGCACGGATACGCAGTATTTT. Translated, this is CASSRGGTSTDTQYF.